A single sample gave rise to the 15 T cell receptor beta chains below, sequenced in a study of graft-versus-host responses after intestinal transplantation. Assay used: immunoSEQ multiplex PCR; TCRdb lists only in-frame clones, some missing. Altogether 45,000 to 55,000 clones are present, about 90% being singletons, with the ten largest covering approximately 5.5%. The sequences come from PBMCs, collected roughly 660 days after intestinal transplant. The receptors come from a human patient who received an intestinal transplant, so some T cells may come from the graft donor.

V usage is TRBV18 and J usage is TRBJ1-2; 8 nucleotides align to TRBD1. Germline V gene lookup returns CDR1 KGHSH and CDR2 LQKENI. This CDR3 comprises 18 residues. J lost 4 bases, V lost 3 bases, and 16 bases had no gene match. The CDR3 spells CASSPNDPQGGLFYGYTF. DNA for the CDR3: TGTGCCAGCTCACCCAACGATCCACAGGGGGGGTTGTTCTATGGCTACACCTTC.

The chain uses TRBV2 and TRBJ2-5; D is ambiguous. Germline-derived CDR1 and CDR2 are SNHLY and FYNNEI. The V gene lost 1 base and the J gene lost 4 bases, with 22 bases spanning the gap. This CDR3 has 18 residues. The CDR3 spells CASSEGETDPFLRETQYF. CDR3 sequence (DNA): TGTGCCAGCAGTGAAGGTGAAACAGACCCATTCTTGAGAGAGACCCAGTACTTC.

Worth noting for this clone: This same CDR3 is encoded by further DNA sequences in the sample. V usage is TRBV6-1 and J usage is TRBJ1-1, with TRBD1 matching 10 bases. Trimming removed 8 bases from V and 4 bases from J; junction bases left unmatched: 1. This CDR3 is built from 12 residues. Germline CDR1 MNHNS, CDR2 SASEGT. In nucleotides, the CDR3 is TGTGCCAGCCGGACAGGGGGCACTGAAGCTTTCTTT. Translated: CASRTGGTEAFF.

The chain links TRBV18 to TRBJ1-2; possible D gene TRBD1, 5 bases. Germline V gives CDR1 KGHSH, CDR2 LQKENI. V was clipped by 3 bases and J by 4 bases, with 18 bases between them. The CDR3 is 16 amino acids. This CDR3 is CASSPQGQPPLYGYTF. CDR3 nucleotide sequence: TGTGCCAGCTCACCTCAGGGCCAGCCCCCCCTCTATGGCTACACCTTC.

The CDR3: CASSHESPLVQETQYF. In DNA form, the CDR3 reads TGTGCCAGCAGCCATGAGTCCCCCCTGGTCCAAGAGACCCAGTACTTC. The genes are TRBV14 and TRBJ2-5; D call uncertain. There are 16 residues in the CDR3. Germline CDR1 and CDR2: SGHDN and FVKESK. Trimming took 3 bases from V and 1 from J, leaving 15 bases between them.

V is TRBV9 and J is TRBJ1-6, with no clear D. CDR1 is SGDLS and CDR2 is YYNGEE in the germline V gene. V lost 0 bases and J lost 6, with 7 bases in between. The CDR3 is 14 residues long. The CDR3 reads CASSVESVNSPLHF. In nucleotides, the CDR3 is TGTGCCAGCAGCGTAGAGAGTGTTAATTCACCCCTCCACTTT.

V and J are TRBV7-9 and TRBJ1-1, with D perhaps TRBD1 (5 bases). Germline V gene data show CDR1 as SEHNR and CDR2 as FQNEAQ (reference sequence). The CDR3 loop spans 12 amino acids. V was shortened by 3 bases and J by 10 bases, with 12 bases between the two germline ends. The CDR3 DNA sequence: TGTGCCAGCAGCTTGGACACTGGGGGAGCTTTCTTT. Translated, it gives CASSLDTGGAFF.

This clone was recorded only once. The chain links TRBV5-1 to TRBJ2-7; D gene ambiguous. The CDR3 spans 15 residues. The V gene's germline CDR1 is SGHRS and CDR2 YFSETQ. With 0 bases removed from V and 3 bases from J, the gap between germline ends came to 13 bases. The CDR3 nucleotides are TGCGCCAGCAGCTTGGATTCCCTTTCCATCTACGAGCAGTACTTC. Its protein product is CASSLDSLSIYEQYF.

The chain joins TRBV2 to TRBJ1-2, with a tentative D call TRBD1 (6 bases). Germline values: CDR1 SNHLY, CDR2 FYNNEI. Trimming cost V 4 bases and J 3 bases, with 15 bases left between them. The CDR3 loop spans 15 amino acids. Written as DNA, the CDR3 is TGTGCCAGCAGTGTACTGGACAGCTACTACTATGGCTACACCTTC. Its translation is CASSVLDSYYYGYTF.

The chain recombines TRBV9 with TRBJ2-5, with D possibly called TRBD1 or TRBD2 (5 bases each). There are 13 residues in the CDR3. Germline CDR1 is SGDLS and CDR2 is YYNGEE. The V end was cut by 3 bases, the J end by 5 bases, with 11 bases between. CDR3 region: CASSANWGETQYF. CDR3 DNA sequence: TGTGCCAGCAGCGCAAACTGGGGGGAGACCCAGTACTTC. Together with reference TRBV9 and TRBJ2-5, the CDR3 gives the full variable domain: DSGVTQTPKHLITATGQRVTLRCSPRSGDLSVYWYQQSLDQGLQFLIQYYNGEERAKGNILERFSAQQFPDLHSELNLSSLELGDSALYFCASSANWGETQYFGPGTRLLVL.

The chain is built from TRBV7-3 and TRBJ1-6; D uncertain. V dropped 5 bases and J dropped 5 bases, with 13 bases sitting between them. Germline V lookup: CDR1 SGHTA, CDR2 FQGTGA. The CDR3 extends over 15 amino acids. CDR3 residues: CASSTQIGNNSPLHF. In nucleotides, the CDR3 is TGTGCCAGCAGCACCCAAATTGGGAATAATTCACCCCTCCACTTT.

The V and J genes are TRBV7-2 and TRBJ2-7; D gene unclear. Germline V CDR1 and CDR2: SGHTA, FQGNSA. V shed 5 bases and J shed 3 bases, with 5 bases lying between them. The CDR3 runs 11 residues. Here the CDR3 reads CASSPFYEQYF. CDR3 DNA sequence: TGTGCCAGCAGCCCCTTCTACGAGCAGTACTTC.

This chain uses TRBV6-1 with TRBJ2-3, with a weak D call TRBD1 (6 bases). Germline CDR1 is MNHNS and CDR2 is SASEGT. The ends were cut back, 8 bases at V and 2 bases at J, with 11 bases in the middle. The CDR3 is 13 amino acids. The CDR3 DNA is TGTGCCAGCGGGGGCGGCCCCACAGATACGCAGTATTTT. Its protein product is CASGGGPTDTQYF.

The chain employs TRBV9 and TRBJ2-7, with 11 positions matching TRBD2. The CDR3 has 19 amino acids. Germline V lookup: CDR1 SGDLS, CDR2 YYNGEE. Germline trimming cut 4 bases from V and 1 base from J; bases unmatched to any gene: 16. The chain's CDR3 is CASSPYPLAGGAASYEQYF. The CDR3 DNA reads as TGTGCCAGCAGCCCTTACCCCCTAGCGGGGGGCGCTGCTTCCTACGAGCAGTACTTC.

The V call is TRBV4-2, the J call TRBJ2-1; 9 positions agree with TRBD2. The CDR3 is 15 amino acids. CDR1 and CDR2 from the germline V gene are LGHNA and YNFKEQ. Trimming at V came to 0 bases and at J to 3 bases, leaving 0 bases not matched to a gene. Written as DNA, the CDR3 is TGTGCCAGCAGCCAAGAGCGGGGGGGCTACAATGAGCAGTTCTTC. Its protein product is CASSQERGGYNEQFF.